This section outlines one TCR beta chain sequence together with its context. Patients at the Seattle site were enrolled during active infection and followed longitudinally. The data are from a study of blood T cell repertoires in COVID-19. In the study overall: Both acute and convalescent COVID-19 samples were obtained from the United States, Italy and Spain. Sources were T cells, B-cell-depleted T cells, or PBMCs; the material itself was cDNA or gDNA.

As handled by the study authors: By means of reference gene primer amplification, nucleated cell counts were estimated. Measured with immunoSEQ multiplex PCR; TCRdb has only the in-frame clones, and not every one. V and J calls and clone size are those listed in that table; D and trimming were worked out from the DNA. Of under 200,000 clones listed, 85% to 90% are singletons. The sample taken for sequencing was peripheral blood. The receptor comes from a man aged 55-75 years with COVID-19, enrolled during active disease.

The CDR3 sequence is CASSLNGQNTEAFF. The CDR3 DNA sequence: TGTGCCAGCAGCTTAAATGGGCAGAACACTGAAGCTTTCTTT. J is TRBJ1-1 and V is TRBV7-3; D uncertain. CDR1 and CDR2 (germline): SGHTA, FQGTGA. The CDR3 has 14 residues. V dropped 1 base and J dropped 1 base, with 7 bases sitting between them. Using reference TRBV7-3 and TRBJ1-1 for the parts outside the CDR3, the full variable domain is GAGVSQTPSNKVTEKGKYVELRCDPISGHTALYWYRQSLGQGPEFLIYFQGTGAADDSGLPNDRFFAVRPEGSVSTLKIQRTERGDSAVYLCASSLNGQNTEAFFGQGTRLTVV.